This TCR beta chain came from a study of cytomegalovirus exposure and HLA in healthy donors. Study-wide points: With DRB1 most and HLA-C fewest, TCR association rates differed between HLA loci in a later analysis. Three CMV-associated chains proved CMV antigen-specific in vitro.

Primers included in the PCR were 60 Vbeta and 13 Jbeta primers. The method was immunoSEQ multiplex PCR; TCRdb's version includes in-frame clones alone and lacks a portion of them. The table records over 70,000 clones, about three quarters of them present only once. The CDR3 spans 12 residues. V lost 7 bases, J lost 6 bases, and 5 bases stayed unmatched. CDR1 and CDR2 from the germline V gene are MNHNY and SVGAGI (reference sequence). This clone was detected a few times. What it binds is not known. The V and J genes are TRBV6-6 and TRBJ1-1; 7 bases match TRBD1. This receptor was obtained from a male donor in good health and CMV-seropositive. Sequenced sample: PBMCs. The DNA for the CDR3 is TGTGCCAGCACATCGACAGGGCCTGAAGCTTTCTTT. It translates to CASTSTGPEAFF.